The present T cell receptor (beta chain) was sequenced within a study of T cell repertoires in cytomegalovirus infection. Study background: It was the public TCR beta signatures that indicated both CMV infection and matching HLA type. Notes on the study in general: Dominant in the ex vivo response were TCR beta clonotypes restricted by HLA-C and specific for CMV.

Via MiXCR, TCRdb re-called the reads, giving one row per CDR3 protein. The sample contains about 530,000 distinct CDR3 sequences, more than 20% of which appear only once. Notes on this clonotype: The antigen remains unidentified.

Per the germline V gene, CDR1 is SGHTA and CDR2 is FQGNSA. This CDR3 contains 16 residues. Trimming shortened V by 5 bases and J by 2 bases, and 16 bases separated the two germline ends. This chain joins TRBV7-2 and TRBJ1-5; unclear D gene. The TCR comes from a human donor in good health (CMV status not recorded). Some clones in this sample may be carry-over from other donors' samples. Sequenced material: PBMCs. CDR3 sequence reads: CASSPTGPGGNQPQHF. CDR3 nucleotides: TGTGCCAGCAGCCCGACGGGCCCTGGGGGCAATCAGCCCCAGCATTTT.